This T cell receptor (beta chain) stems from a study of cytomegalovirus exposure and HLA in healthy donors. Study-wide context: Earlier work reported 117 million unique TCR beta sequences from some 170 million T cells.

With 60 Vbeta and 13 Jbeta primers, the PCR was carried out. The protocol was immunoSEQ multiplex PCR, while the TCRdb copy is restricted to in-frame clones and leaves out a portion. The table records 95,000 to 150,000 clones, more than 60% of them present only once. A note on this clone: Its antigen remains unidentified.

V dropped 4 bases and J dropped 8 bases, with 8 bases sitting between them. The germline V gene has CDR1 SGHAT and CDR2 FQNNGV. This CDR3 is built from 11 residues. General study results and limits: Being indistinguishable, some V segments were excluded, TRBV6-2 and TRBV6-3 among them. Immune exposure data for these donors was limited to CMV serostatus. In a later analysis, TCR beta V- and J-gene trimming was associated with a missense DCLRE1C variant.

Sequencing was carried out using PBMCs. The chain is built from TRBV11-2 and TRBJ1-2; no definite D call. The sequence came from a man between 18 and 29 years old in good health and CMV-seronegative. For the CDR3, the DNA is TGTGCCAGCAGCTCGAGGGCGGGCTACACCTTC. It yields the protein CASSSRAGYTF.